This is a list of T cell receptor beta chains from one sample in a study of T cell responses to AZD1222 COVID-19 vaccine. Libraries were prepared by immunoSEQ multiplex PCR; TCRdb keeps only in-frame clonotypes and omits some of them. The sample has 160,000 or so clones; around 93% are singletons. Material: peripheral blood, obtained on day 0 of AZD1222 vaccination. All receptors come from an adult in good health. Both conserved end residues are part of each CDR3. Each record gives: D gene, V gene, clone size, J gene, CDR3 DNA, CDR3 protein. The D gene is left open where the match is weak. Not all rows give a size; the values are once, few, many and, for expanded clones, a class.

D: -
V: TRBV9
size: -
J: TRBJ1-2
DNA: TGTGCCAGCAGCGTGGGGGGGACGGCTAACTATGGCTACACCTTC
CDR3: CASSVGGTANYGYTF

D: -
V: TRBV29-1
size: -
J: TRBJ1-1
DNA: TGCAGCGTTGAAGAGGAGGGGAGGGGACCTAACACTGAAGCTTTCTTT
CDR3: CSVEEEGRGPNTEAFF

D: -
V: TRBV5-4
size: -
J: TRBJ2-6
DNA: TGTGCCAGCATCTCAGGGCCACACTCTGGGGCCAACGTCCTGACTTTC
CDR3: CASISGPHSGANVLTF

D: -
V: TRBV4-1
size: -
J: TRBJ2-4
DNA: TGCGCCAGCAGCCAAGACGGTCGCCAGGTCTTAGCCAAAAACATTCAGTACTTC
CDR3: CASSQDGRQVLAKNIQYF

D: -
V: TRBV2
size: -
J: TRBJ2-2
DNA: TGTGCCAGCAGTGAATTTAACCCGAACACCGGGGAGCTGTTTTTT
CDR3: CASSEFNPNTGELFF

D: -
V: TRBV5-1
size: -
J: TRBJ1-6
DNA: TGCGCCAGCAGTCCATACCAGAGCCTGGATTCACCCCTCCACTTT
CDR3: CASSPYQSLDSPLHF

D: -
V: TRBV7-8
size: -
J: TRBJ2-7
DNA: TGTGCCAGCAGCCCCACAGGATCGTCCTACGAGCAGTACTTC
CDR3: CASSPTGSSYEQYF

D: TRBD1
V: TRBV11-3
size: once
J: TRBJ2-4
DNA: TGTGCCAGCAGCGTAACAGGGGTCCAAAACATTCAGTACTTC
CDR3: CASSVTGVQNIQYF

D: -
V: TRBV3-1/TRBV3-2
size: -
J: TRBJ2-7
DNA: TGTGCCAGCAGCCAAGGAAGCACTCTAAGTTACGAGCAGTACTTC
CDR3: CASSQGSTLSYEQYF

D: -
V: TRBV10-3
size: -
J: TRBJ1-4
DNA: TGTGCCATCAGTCCTACAGGGTTTGAAAAACTGTTTTTT
CDR3: CAISPTGFEKLFF

D: TRBD1
V: TRBV7-9
size: -
J: TRBJ1-6
DNA: TGTGCCAGCAGCTTAGACACAGGGGCTTCACCCCTCCACTTT
CDR3: CASSLDTGASPLHF